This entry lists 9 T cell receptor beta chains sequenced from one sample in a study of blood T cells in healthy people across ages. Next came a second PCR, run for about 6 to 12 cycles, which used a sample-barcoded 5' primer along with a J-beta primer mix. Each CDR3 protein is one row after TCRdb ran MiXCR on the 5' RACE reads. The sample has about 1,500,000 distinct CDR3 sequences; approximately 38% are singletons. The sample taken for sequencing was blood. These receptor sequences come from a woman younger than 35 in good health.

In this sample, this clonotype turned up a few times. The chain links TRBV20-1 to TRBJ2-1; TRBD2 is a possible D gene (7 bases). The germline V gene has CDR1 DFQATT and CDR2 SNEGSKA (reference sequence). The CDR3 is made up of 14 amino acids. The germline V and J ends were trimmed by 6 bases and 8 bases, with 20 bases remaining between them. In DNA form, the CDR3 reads TGCAGTGCCACGAGGGGGGAGGGTAGGGATGAGCAGTTCTTC. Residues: CSATRGEGRDEQFF.

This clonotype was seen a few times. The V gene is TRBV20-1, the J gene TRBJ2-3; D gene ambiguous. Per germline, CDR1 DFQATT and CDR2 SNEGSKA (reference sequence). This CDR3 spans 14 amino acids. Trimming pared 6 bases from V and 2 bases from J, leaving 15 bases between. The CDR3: CSARQAKNTDTQYF. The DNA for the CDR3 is TGCAGTGCCCGACAAGCGAAAAACACAGATACGCAGTATTTT.

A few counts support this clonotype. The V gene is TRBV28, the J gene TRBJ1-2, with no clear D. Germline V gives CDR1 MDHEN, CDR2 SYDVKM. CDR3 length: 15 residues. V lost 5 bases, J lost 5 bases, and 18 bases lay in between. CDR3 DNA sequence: TGTGCCAGCAGTCCTAAGGAAACACCTTATTATGGCTACACCTTC. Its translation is CASSPKETPYYGYTF.

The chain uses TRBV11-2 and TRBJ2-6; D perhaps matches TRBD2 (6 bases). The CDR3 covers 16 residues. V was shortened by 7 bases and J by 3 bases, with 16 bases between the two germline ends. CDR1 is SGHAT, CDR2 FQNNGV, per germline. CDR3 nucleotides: TGTGCCAGCACCAACGCCGGGGGAAGTGGGGCCAACGTCCTGACTTTC. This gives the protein CASTNAGGSGANVLTF. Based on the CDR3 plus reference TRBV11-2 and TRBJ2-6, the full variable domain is EAGVAQSPRYKIIEKRQSVAFWCNPISGHATLYWYQQILGQGPKLLIQFQNNGVVDDSQLPKDRFSAERLKGVDSTLKIQPAKLEDSAVYLCASTNAGGSGANVLTFGAGSRLTVL.

CDR3 coding DNA: TGTGCCATCAGTGATGAGGGCCGAATGGGTAGCACTGAAGCTTTCTTT. Residues: CAISDEGRMGSTEAFF. This chain connects TRBV10-3 to TRBJ1-1; D uncertain. Looked up from germline, CDR1 is ENHRY and CDR2 is SYGVKD. The V end lost 3 bases, the J end lost 4 bases, and 18 bases lay between the germline ends. The CDR3 covers 16 residues.

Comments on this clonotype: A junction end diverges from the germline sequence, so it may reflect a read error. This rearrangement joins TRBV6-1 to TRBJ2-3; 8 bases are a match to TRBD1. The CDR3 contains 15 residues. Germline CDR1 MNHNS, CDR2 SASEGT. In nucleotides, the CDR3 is TGTGCCGGCAGCGAGGACAGGGCTTACACAGATACGCAGTATTTT. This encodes CAGSEDRAYTDTQYF.

CDR3 sequence reads: CASSETQGAGGYTF. The CDR3 nucleotides read TGTGCCAGCAGTGAAACACAGGGGGCTGGGGGCTACACCTTC. The rearrangement uses TRBV2 and TRBJ1-2, with TRBD1 matching 9 bases. With V trimmed by 2 bases and J by 8 bases, 6 bases remained unmatched. Germline V gene data show CDR1 as SNHLY and CDR2 as FYNNEI. There are 14 residues in the CDR3.

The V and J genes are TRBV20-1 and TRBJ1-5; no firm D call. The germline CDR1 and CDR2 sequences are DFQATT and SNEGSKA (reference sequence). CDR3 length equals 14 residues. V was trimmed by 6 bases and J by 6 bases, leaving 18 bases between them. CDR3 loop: CSAPRLLSSQPQHF. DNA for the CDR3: TGCAGTGCCCCCCGGCTGCTCAGTAGTCAGCCCCAGCATTTT.

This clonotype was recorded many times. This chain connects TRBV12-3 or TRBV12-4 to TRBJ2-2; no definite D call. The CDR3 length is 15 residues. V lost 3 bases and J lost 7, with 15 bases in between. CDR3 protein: CASSLSLSYVGELFF. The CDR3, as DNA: TGTGCCAGCAGTTTGTCCCTAAGTTATGTCGGGGAGCTGTTTTTT.